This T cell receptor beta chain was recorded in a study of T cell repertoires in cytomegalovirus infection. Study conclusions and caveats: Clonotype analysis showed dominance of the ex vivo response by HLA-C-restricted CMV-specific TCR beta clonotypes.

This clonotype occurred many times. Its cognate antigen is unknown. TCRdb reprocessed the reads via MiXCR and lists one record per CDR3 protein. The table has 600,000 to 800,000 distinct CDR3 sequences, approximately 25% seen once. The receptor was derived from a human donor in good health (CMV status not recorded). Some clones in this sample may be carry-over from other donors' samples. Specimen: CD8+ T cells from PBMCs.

CDR3 nucleotides: TGTGCCAGCAGTTTATCGGGACAGGGGTTCGCAGCCGGCAATCAGCCCCAGCATTTT. This translates into CASSLSGQGFAAGNQPQHF. V usage is TRBV27 and J usage is TRBJ1-5, with 10 bases identical to TRBD1. V lost 0 bases and J lost 2; bases outside the gene matches: 10. From germline, CDR1 is MNHEY and CDR2 SMNVEV (reference sequence). The CDR3 covers 19 residues.